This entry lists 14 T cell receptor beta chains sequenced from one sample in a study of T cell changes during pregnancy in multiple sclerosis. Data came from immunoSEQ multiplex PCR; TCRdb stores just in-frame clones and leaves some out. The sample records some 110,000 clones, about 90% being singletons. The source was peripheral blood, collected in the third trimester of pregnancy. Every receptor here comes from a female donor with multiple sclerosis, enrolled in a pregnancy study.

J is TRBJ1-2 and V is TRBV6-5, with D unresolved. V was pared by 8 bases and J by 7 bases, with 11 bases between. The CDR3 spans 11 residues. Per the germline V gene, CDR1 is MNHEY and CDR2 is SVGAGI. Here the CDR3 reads CASREVSGYTF. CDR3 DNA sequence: TGTGCCAGCCGCGAGGTTTCTGGCTACACCTTC.

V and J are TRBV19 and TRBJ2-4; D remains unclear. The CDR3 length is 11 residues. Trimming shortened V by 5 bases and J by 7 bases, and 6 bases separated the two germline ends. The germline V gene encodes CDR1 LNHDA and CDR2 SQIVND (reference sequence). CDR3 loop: CASSSINIQYF. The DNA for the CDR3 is TGTGCCAGTAGTTCTATTAACATTCAGTACTTC.

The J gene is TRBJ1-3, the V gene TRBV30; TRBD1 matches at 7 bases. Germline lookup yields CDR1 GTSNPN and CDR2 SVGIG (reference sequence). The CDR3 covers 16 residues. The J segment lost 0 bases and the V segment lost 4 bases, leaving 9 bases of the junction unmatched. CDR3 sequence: CAWNRMTGFSGNTIYF. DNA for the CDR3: TGTGCCTGGAACCGGATGACAGGGTTCTCTGGAAACACCATATATTTT.

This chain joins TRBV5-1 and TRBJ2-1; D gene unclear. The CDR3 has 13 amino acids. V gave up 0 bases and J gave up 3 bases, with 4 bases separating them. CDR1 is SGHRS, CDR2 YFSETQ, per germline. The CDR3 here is CASSLDYYNEQFF. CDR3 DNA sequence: TGCGCCAGCAGCTTGGACTACTACAATGAGCAGTTCTTC.

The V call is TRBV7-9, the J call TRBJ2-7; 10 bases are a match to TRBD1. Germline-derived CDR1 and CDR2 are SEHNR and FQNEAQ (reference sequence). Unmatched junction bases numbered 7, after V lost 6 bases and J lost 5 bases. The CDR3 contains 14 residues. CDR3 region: CASREGQGKNEQYF. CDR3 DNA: TGTGCCAGCAGAGAGGGACAGGGGAAGAACGAGCAGTACTTC. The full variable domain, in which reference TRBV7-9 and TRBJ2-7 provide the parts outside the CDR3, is DTGVSQNPRHKITKRGQNVTFRCDPISEHNRLYWYRQTLGQGPEFLTYFQNEAQLEKSRLLSDRFSAERPKGSFSTLEIQRTEQGDSAMYLCASREGQGKNEQYFGPGTRLTVT.

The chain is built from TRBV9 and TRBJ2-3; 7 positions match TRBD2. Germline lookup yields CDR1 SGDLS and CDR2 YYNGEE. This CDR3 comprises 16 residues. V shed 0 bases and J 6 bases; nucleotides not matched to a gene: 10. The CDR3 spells CASSVAGGNKADTQYF. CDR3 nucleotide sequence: TGTGCCAGCAGCGTAGCGGGGGGTAATAAGGCCGATACGCAGTATTTT.

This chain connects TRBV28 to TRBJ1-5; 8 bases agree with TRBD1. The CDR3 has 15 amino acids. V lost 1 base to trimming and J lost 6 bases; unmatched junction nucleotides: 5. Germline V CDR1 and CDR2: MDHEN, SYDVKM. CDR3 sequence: CASSLFQGAGQPQHF. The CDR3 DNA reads TGTGCCAGCAGTTTATTTCAGGGGGCAGGTCAGCCCCAGCATTTT.

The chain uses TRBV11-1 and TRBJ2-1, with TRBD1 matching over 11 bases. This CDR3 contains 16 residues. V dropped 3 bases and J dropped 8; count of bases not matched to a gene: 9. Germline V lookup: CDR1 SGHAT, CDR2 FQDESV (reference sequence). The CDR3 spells CASSFSRDRGSDEQFF. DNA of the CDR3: TGTGCCAGCAGCTTCTCCCGGGACAGGGGGTCCGATGAGCAGTTCTTC.

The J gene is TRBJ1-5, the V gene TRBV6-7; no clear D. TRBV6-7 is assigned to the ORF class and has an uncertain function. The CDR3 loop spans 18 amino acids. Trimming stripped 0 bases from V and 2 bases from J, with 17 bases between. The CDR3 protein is CASSYSWSGGQGNQPQHF. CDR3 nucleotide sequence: TGTGCCAGCAGTTACTCCTGGTCGGGAGGCCAGGGCAATCAGCCCCAGCATTTT.

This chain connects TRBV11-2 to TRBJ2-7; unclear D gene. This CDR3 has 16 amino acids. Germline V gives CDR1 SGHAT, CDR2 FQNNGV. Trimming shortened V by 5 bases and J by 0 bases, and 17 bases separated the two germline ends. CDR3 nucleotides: TGTGCCAGCAGCATCCGTAGCCGTTTTAGCTCCTACGAGCAGTACTTC. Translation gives CASSIRSRFSSYEQYF.

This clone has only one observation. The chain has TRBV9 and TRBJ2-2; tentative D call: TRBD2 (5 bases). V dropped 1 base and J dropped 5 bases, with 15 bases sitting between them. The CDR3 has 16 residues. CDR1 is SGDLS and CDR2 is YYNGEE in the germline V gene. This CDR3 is CASSVWRSAGTGELFF. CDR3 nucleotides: TGTGCCAGCAGCGTATGGAGGTCCGCCGGAACCGGGGAGCTGTTTTTT.

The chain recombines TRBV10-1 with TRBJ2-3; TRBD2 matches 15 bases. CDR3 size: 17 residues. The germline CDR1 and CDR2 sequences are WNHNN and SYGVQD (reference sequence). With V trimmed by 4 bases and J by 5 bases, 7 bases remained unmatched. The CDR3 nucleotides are TGCGCCAGCAGTGCTGGACTAGCGGGAGGGCGGAGAGATACGCAGTATTTT. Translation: CASSAGLAGGRRDTQYF.

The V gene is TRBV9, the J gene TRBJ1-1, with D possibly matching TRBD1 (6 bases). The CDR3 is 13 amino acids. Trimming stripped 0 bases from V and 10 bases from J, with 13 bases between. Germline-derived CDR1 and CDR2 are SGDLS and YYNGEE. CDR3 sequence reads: CASSVGGGHPAFF. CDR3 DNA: TGTGCCAGCAGCGTAGGGGGGGGGCACCCAGCTTTCTTT. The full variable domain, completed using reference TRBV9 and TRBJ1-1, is DSGVTQTPKHLITATGQRVTLRCSPRSGDLSVYWYQQSLDQGLQFLIQYYNGEERAKGNILERFSAQQFPDLHSELNLSSLELGDSALYFCASSVGGGHPAFFGQGTRLTVV.

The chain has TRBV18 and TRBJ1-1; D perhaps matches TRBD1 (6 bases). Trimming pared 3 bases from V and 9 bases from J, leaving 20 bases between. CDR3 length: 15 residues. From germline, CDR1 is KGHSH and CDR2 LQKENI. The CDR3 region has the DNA TGTGCCAGCTCACCCTCAGGGGTTGGTGTGTTTAAAGCTTTCTTT. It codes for CASSPSGVGVFKAFF. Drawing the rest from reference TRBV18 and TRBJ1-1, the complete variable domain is NAGVMQNPRHLVRRRGQEARLRCSPMKGHSHVYWYRQLPEEGLKFMVYLQKENIIDESGMPKERFSAEFPKEGPSILRIQQVVRGDSAAYFCASSPSGVGVFKAFFGQGTRLTVV.